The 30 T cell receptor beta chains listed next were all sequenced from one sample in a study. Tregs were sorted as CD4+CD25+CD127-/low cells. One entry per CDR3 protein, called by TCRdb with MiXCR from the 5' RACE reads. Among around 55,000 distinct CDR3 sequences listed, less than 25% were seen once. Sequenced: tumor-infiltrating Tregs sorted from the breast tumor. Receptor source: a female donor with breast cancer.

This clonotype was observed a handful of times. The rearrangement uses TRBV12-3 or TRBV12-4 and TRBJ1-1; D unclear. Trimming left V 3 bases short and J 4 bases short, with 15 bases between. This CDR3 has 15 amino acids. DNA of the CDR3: TGTGCCAGCAGTTTGGGTGTAGGTCTGAGCACTGAAGCTTTCTTT. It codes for CASSLGVGLSTEAFF.

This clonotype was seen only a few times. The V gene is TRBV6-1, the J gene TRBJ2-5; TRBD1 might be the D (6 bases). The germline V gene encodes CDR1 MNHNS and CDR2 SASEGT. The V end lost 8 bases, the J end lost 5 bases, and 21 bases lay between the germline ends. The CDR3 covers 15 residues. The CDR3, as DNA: TGTGCCAGCGGCCCTAGGACAGCGGCGCGGGAGACCCAGTACTTC. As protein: CASGPRTAARETQYF.

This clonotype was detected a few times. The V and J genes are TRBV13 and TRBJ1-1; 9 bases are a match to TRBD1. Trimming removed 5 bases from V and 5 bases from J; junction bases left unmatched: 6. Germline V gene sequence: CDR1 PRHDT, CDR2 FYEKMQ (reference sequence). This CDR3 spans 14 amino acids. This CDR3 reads CASSPQGARTEAFF. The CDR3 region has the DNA TGTGCCAGCAGCCCACAGGGGGCGCGAACTGAAGCTTTCTTT.

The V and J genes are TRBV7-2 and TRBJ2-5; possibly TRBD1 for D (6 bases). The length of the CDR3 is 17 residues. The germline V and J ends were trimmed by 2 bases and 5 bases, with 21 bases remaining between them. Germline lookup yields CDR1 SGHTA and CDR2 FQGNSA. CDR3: CASSLTGRPRGHETQYF. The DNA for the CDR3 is TGTGCCAGCAGCTTAACAGGGCGCCCCCGCGGGCATGAGACCCAGTACTTC.

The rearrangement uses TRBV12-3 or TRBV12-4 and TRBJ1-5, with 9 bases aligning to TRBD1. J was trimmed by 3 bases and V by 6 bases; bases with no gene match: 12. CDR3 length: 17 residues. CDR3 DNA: TGTGCCAGCAGCCCGGGGCTAGGGACAGGGTACAATCAGCCCCAGCATTTT. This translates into CASSPGLGTGYNQPQHF.

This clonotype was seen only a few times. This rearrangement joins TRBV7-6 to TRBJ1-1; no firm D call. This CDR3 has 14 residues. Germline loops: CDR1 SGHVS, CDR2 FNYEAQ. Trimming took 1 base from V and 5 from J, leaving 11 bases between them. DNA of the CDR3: TGTGCCAGCAGCTTAGGAGGGAGGCGAACTGAAGCTTTCTTT. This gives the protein CASSLGGRRTEAFF.

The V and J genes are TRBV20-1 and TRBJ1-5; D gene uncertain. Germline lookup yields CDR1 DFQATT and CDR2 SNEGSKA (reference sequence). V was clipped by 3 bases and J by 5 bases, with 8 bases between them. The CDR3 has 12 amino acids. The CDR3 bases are TGCAGTGCTAGCGACGGGTATCAGCCCCAGCATTTT. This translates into CSASDGYQPQHF.

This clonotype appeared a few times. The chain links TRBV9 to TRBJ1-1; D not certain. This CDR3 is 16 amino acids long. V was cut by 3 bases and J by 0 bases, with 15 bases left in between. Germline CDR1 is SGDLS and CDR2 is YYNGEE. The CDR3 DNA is TGTGCCAGCAGCGGGGGTCCTGGAGAGGTGAACACTGAAGCTTTCTTT. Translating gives CASSGGPGEVNTEAFF.

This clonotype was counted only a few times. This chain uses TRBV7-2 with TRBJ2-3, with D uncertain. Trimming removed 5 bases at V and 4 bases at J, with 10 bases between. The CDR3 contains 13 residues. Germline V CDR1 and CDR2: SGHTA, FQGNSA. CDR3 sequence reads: CASSTRWADTQYF. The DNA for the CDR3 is TGTGCCAGCAGCACCAGATGGGCAGATACGCAGTATTTT.

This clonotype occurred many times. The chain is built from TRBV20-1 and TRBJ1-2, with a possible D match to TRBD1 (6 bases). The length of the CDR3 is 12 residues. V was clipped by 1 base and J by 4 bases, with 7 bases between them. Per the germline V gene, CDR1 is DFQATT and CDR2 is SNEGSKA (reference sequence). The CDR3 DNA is TGCAGTGCTAGAGGACAGGTCTATGGCTACACCTTC. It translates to CSARGQVYGYTF.

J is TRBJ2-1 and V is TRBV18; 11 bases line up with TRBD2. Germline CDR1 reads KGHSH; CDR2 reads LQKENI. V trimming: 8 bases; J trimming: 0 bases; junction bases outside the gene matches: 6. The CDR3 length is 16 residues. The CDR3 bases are TGTGCCAGCACGACTAGCGGGATCCCCTCCTACAATGAGCAGTTCTTC. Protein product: CASTTSGIPSYNEQFF.

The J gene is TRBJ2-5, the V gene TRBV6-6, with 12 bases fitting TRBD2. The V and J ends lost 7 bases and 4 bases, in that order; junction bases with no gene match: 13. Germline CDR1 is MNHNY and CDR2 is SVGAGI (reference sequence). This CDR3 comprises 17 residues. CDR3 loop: CASTPELAGGPGETQYF. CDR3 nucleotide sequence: TGTGCCAGCACCCCGGAGCTAGCGGGAGGGCCGGGAGAGACCCAGTACTTC.

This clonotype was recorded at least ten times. CDR3 coding DNA: TGTGCCAGCAGCCCCCGACAGGGTCGCACTGAAGCTTTCTTT. It is translated as CASSPRQGRTEAFF. V gene TRBV6-5 combines with J gene TRBJ1-1; 7 bases match TRBD1. V trimming: 6 bases; J trimming: 4 bases; junction bases outside the gene matches: 8. CDR1 and CDR2 (germline): MNHEY, SVGAGI. This CDR3 has 14 residues.

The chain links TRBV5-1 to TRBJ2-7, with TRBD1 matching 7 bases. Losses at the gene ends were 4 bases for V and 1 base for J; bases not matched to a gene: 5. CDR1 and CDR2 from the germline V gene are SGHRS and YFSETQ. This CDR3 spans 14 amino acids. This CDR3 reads CASSGTGQSYEQYF. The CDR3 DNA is TGCGCCAGCAGCGGGACGGGACAGTCCTACGAGCAGTACTTC.

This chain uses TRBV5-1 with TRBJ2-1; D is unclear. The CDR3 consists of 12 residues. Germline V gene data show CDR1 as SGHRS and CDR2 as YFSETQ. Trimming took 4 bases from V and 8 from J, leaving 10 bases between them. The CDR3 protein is CASSADFHEQFF. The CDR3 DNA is TGCGCCAGCAGCGCCGACTTCCATGAGCAGTTCTTC.

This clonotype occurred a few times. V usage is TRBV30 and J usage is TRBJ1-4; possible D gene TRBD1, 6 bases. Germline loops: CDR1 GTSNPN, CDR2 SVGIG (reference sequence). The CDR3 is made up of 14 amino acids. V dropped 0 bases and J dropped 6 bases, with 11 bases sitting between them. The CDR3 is CAWSVRGADEKLFF. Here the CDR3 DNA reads TGTGCCTGGAGTGTTCGGGGGGCGGATGAAAAACTGTTTTTT.

The CDR3 loop reads CASSLAGTANTDTQYF. The CDR3 coding sequence is TGCGCCAGCAGCCTCGCCGGGACAGCGAACACAGATACGCAGTATTTT. The chain joins TRBV4-1 to TRBJ2-3; the match to TRBD1 covers 7 bases. CDR1 MGHRA and CDR2 YSYEKL come from the germline V gene. The CDR3 totals 16 residues. After removal of 4 bases from V and 2 bases from J, the junction contained 9 bases not matched to a gene.

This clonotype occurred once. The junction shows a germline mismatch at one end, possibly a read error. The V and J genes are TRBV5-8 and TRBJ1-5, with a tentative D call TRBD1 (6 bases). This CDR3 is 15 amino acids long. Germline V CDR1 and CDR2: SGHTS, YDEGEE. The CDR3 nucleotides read TGTGCCAGCAGATTGGACAGATCCCTCAATCAGCCCCAGCATTTT. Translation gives CASRLDRSLNQPQHF.

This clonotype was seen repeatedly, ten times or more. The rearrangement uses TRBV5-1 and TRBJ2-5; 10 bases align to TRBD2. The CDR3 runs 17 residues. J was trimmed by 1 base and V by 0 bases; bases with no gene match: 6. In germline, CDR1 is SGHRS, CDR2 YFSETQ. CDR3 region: CASSLGLAGPGQETQYF. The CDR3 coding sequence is TGCGCCAGCAGCTTGGGACTAGCGGGCCCCGGCCAAGAGACCCAGTACTTC.

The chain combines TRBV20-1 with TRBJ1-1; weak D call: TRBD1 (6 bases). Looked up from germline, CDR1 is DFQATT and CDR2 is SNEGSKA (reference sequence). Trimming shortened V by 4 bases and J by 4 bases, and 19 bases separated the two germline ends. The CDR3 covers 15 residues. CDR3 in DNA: TGCAGTGCTACCCCGCTGAGGACAGCGGGCACTGAAGCTTTCTTT. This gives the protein CSATPLRTAGTEAFF.

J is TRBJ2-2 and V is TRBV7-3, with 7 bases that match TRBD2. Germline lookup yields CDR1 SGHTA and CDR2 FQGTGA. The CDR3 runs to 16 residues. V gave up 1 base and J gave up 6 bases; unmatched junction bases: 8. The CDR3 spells CASSLSGGGRAGELFF. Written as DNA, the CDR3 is TGTGCCAGCAGCTTAAGCGGCGGGGGACGAGCCGGGGAGCTGTTTTTT.

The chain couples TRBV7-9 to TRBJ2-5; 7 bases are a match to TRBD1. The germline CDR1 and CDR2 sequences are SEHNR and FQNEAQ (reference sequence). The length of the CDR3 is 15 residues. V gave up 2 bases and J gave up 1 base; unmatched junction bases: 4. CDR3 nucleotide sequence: TGTGCCAGCAGCTTAAATCCAGGGGGCCAAGAGACCCAGTACTTC. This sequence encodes CASSLNPGGQETQYF.

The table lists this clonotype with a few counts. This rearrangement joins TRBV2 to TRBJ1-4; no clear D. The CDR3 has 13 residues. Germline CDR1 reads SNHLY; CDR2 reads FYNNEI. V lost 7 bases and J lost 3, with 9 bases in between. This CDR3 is CASMTDPNEKLFF. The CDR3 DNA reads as TGTGCCAGCATGACCGACCCTAATGAAAAACTGTTTTTT.

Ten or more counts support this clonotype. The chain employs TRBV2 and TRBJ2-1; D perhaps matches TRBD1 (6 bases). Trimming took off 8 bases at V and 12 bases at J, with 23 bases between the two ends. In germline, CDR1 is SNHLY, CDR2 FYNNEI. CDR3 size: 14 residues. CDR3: CASRSDYAGGLQFF. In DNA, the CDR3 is TGTGCCAGCCGGTCCGACTACGCTGGGGGCCTGCAGTTCTTC.

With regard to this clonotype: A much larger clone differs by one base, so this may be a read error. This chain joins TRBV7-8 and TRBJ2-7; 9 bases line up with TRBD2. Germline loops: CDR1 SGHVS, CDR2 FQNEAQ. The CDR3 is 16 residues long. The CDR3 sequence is CASSLESLAGSYEQHF. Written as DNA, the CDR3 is TGTGCCAGCAGCTTAGAGTCCCTAGCGGGATCGTACGAGCAGCACTTC.

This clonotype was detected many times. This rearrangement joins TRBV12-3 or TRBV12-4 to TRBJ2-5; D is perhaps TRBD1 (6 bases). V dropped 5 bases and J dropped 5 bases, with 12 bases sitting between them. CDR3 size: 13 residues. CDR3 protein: CASSRGIRETQYF. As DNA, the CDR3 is TGTGCCAGCAGTAGGGGGATACGCGAGACCCAGTACTTC.

The CDR3 DNA follows: TGTGCCAGCTCAGAAAGGAGATCCTACGAGCAGTACTTC. As protein: CASSERRSYEQYF. The chain employs TRBV18 and TRBJ2-7; unclear D gene. Germline-derived CDR1 and CDR2 are KGHSH and LQKENI. This CDR3 contains 13 residues. V lost 5 bases and J lost 1, with 9 bases in between.

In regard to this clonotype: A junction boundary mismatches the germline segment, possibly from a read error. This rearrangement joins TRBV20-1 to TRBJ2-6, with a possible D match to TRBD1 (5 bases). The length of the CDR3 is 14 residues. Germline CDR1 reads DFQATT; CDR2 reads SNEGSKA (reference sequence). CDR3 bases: TGCAGTGCTAGCGACAGCTCTGGGGCCAACGTCTTGACTTTC. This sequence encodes CSASDSSGANVLTF.

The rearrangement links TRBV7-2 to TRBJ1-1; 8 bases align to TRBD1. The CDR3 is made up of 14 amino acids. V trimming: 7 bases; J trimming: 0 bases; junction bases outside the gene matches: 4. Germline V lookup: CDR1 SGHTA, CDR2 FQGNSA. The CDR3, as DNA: TGTGCCAGCAACGACAGGGGACTGAACACTGAAGCTTTCTTT. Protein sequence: CASNDRGLNTEAFF.

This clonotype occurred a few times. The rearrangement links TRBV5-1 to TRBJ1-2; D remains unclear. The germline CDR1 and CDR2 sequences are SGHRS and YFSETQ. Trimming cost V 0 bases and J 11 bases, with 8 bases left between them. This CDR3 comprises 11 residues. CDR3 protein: CASSLEGTYTF. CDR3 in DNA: TGCGCCAGCAGCTTGGAGGGTACTTACACCTTC.